Presented here are 18 T cell receptor beta chains from one specimen sequenced in a study of blood T cells in healthy people across ages. The authors ran a second PCR of about 6 to 11 cycles using a sample-barcoded 5' primer and a J-beta primer mix. TCRdb independently ran MiXCR on the 5' RACE reads; one entry per CDR3 protein. This table holds some 1.6 million distinct CDR3 sequences, 34% found once. Sequenced sample: blood. Every receptor here comes from a woman under 40 in good health.

CDR3 amino acids: CASSQELLLYNEQFF. Written as DNA, the CDR3 is TGCGCCAGCAGCCAAGAGCTTTTACTATACAATGAGCAGTTCTTC. The chain carries TRBV4-1 and TRBJ2-1; D is undetermined. Trimming took 0 bases from V and 4 from J, leaving 10 bases between them. The CDR3 extends over 15 amino acids. Germline lookup yields CDR1 MGHRA and CDR2 YSYEKL.

About this clonotype itself: A much larger clone lies a single base off, so this may be a read error. The chain joins TRBV7-2 to TRBJ1-2, with TRBD1 as a possible D gene (5 bases). The CDR3 is 16 residues long. Germline CDR1 is SGHTA and CDR2 is FQGNSA. CDR3 sequence reads: CASSFKGHPQIDGCTF. CDR3 bases: TGTGCCAGCAGCTTTAAAGGACATCCCCAAATTGATGGCTGCACCTTC. Based on the CDR3 plus reference TRBV7-2 and TRBJ1-2, the full variable domain is GAGVSQSPSNKVTEKGKDVELRCDPISGHTALYWYRQSLGQGLEFLIYFQGNSAPDKSGLPSDRFSAERTGGSVSTLTIQRTQQEDSAVYLCASSFKGHPQIDGCTFGSGTRLTVV.

This clonotype was detected only a few times. V is TRBV20-1 and J is TRBJ2-7, with a possible D match to TRBD1 (6 bases). This CDR3 contains 14 residues. Germline V gene data show CDR1 as DFQATT and CDR2 as SNEGSKA (reference sequence). Trimming shortened V by 3 bases and J by 2 bases, and 14 bases separated the two germline ends. This chain's CDR3 is CSASWGLATYEQYF. In DNA form, the CDR3 reads TGCAGTGCTAGTTGGGGGCTTGCAACCTACGAGCAGTACTTC.

This clonotype was counted at least ten times. V and J are TRBV3-1 and TRBJ2-5, with a tentative D call TRBD2 (7 bases). From germline, CDR1 is LGHDT and CDR2 YNNKEL (reference sequence). This CDR3 contains 14 residues. Trimming shortened V by 4 bases and J by 5 bases, and 14 bases separated the two germline ends. DNA of the CDR3: TGTGCCAGCAGCCTACGGGGGGCCGGGGAGACCCAGTACTTC. This translates into CASSLRGAGETQYF.

This clonotype turned up a few times. The chain employs TRBV3-1 and TRBJ2-1; 9 nucleotides align to TRBD2. Germline V lookup: CDR1 LGHDT, CDR2 YNNKEL (reference sequence). The CDR3 is 16 amino acids. V was clipped by 1 base and J by 8 bases; unmatched bases: 9. For the CDR3, the DNA is TGTGCCAGCAGCCAAGTCAGGCGCGGGAGGGCTTATGAGCAGTTCTTC. Translation: CASSQVRRGRAYEQFF.

This clonotype turned up a few times. The CDR3 sequence is CASSFGSPGGYEQYF. In DNA form, the CDR3 reads TGTGCCAGCAGTTTTGGGTCCCCAGGGGGCTACGAGCAGTACTTC. V and J are TRBV12-3 or TRBV12-4 and TRBJ2-7, with TRBD1 matching 7 bases. CDR3 length equals 15 residues. V lost 3 bases to trimming and J lost 3 bases; unmatched junction nucleotides: 8.

As regards this clonotype: One base away lies a much larger clone, so this may be a sequencing read error. The rearrangement links TRBV7-8 to TRBJ2-5, with 7 bases aligning to TRBD2. Germline V CDR1 and CDR2: SGHVS, FQNEAQ. The CDR3 consists of 15 residues. V was clipped by 4 bases and J by 4 bases; unmatched bases: 9. The CDR3 region has the DNA TGTGCCAGCAGCTGGGGAGCGGGGTACCTAGAGACCCAGTACTTC. Its protein product is CASSWGAGYLETQYF.

This clonotype was observed at least ten times. The chain links TRBV25-1 to TRBJ1-6; TRBD1 might be the D (5 bases). CDR3 size: 14 residues. CDR1 is MGHDK, CDR2 SYGVNS, per germline. Trimming left V 2 bases short and J 7 bases short, with 9 bases between. The CDR3 sequence: CASSEGKGNSPLHF. The CDR3 DNA follows: TGTGCCAGCAGTGAAGGAAAGGGGAATTCACCCCTCCACTTT.

V is TRBV20-1 and J is TRBJ1-5, with D possibly TRBD1 on 5 matching bases. The germline V and J ends were trimmed by 6 bases and 3 bases, with 15 bases remaining between them. This CDR3 comprises 14 residues. Germline-derived CDR1 and CDR2 are DFQATT and SNEGSKA (reference sequence). The CDR3 sequence is CSALVRGFNQPQHF. CDR3 DNA sequence: TGCAGTGCCCTCGTACGGGGGTTCAATCAGCCCCAGCATTTT.

The J gene is TRBJ1-1, the V gene TRBV6-5, with D perhaps TRBD1 (5 bases). Per germline, CDR1 MNHEY and CDR2 SVGAGI. The CDR3 length is 14 residues. Trimming stripped 0 bases from V and 5 bases from J, with 10 bases between. For the CDR3, the DNA is TGTGCCAGCAGTTACTCAGTAGGGGAGACTGAAGCTTTCTTT. This gives the protein CASSYSVGETEAFF.

The gene calls are TRBV5-4 and TRBJ2-5; possibly TRBD2 for D (6 bases). Trimming shortened V by 0 bases and J by 2 bases, and 8 bases separated the two germline ends. The CDR3 has 14 amino acids. CDR1 SGHNT and CDR2 YYREEE come from the germline V gene (reference sequence). CDR3 in DNA: TGTGCCAGCAGCTTGGGACTAGAACAAGAGACCCAGTACTTC. Its protein is CASSLGLEQETQYF.

The V and J genes are TRBV6-1 and TRBJ1-4; D remains unclear. This CDR3 is 15 amino acids long. Per the germline V gene, CDR1 is MNHNS and CDR2 is SASEGT. Trimming took 3 bases from V and 4 from J, leaving 12 bases between them. This chain's CDR3 is CASSEPADRNEKLFF. The CDR3 nucleotides are TGTGCCAGCAGTGAGCCGGCGGACCGTAATGAAAAACTGTTTTTT.

The J gene is TRBJ1-5, the V gene TRBV7-8; the D is unclear. Germline assignment: CDR1 SGHVS and CDR2 FQNEAQ. The CDR3 spans 14 residues. V lost 4 bases to trimming and J lost 5 bases, with 12 bases between them. The CDR3 nucleotides are TGTGCCAGCAGCTCGGACCCCCCCGATCAGCCCCAGCATTTT. Protein sequence: CASSSDPPDQPQHF.

The chain carries TRBV20-1 and TRBJ2-1; 8 bases match TRBD2. This CDR3 has 13 amino acids. Germline V gene lookup returns CDR1 DFQATT and CDR2 SNEGSKA (reference sequence). The CDR3 loop is CSRYSGSTDEQFF. For the CDR3, the DNA is TGCAGCCGGTACAGCGGGAGTACAGATGAGCAGTTCTTC.

The chain links TRBV29-1 to TRBJ1-2, with no clear D. The V end lost 8 bases, the J end lost 4 bases, and 8 bases lay between the germline ends. This CDR3 spans 10 amino acids. Germline V gene sequence: CDR1 SQVTM, CDR2 ANQGSEA. The CDR3 coding sequence is TGCAGCCCTCGAACCTATGGCTACACCTTC. Amino acid sequence: CSPRTYGYTF. The full variable domain, in which reference TRBV29-1 and TRBJ1-2 provide the parts outside the CDR3, is SAVISQKPSRDICQRGTSLTIQCQVDSQVTMMFWYRQQPGQSLTLIATANQGSEATYESGFVIDKFPISRPNLTFSTLTVSNMSPEDSSIYLCSPRTYGYTFGSGTRLTVV.

This clonotype was counted between two and nine times. The CDR3 loop reads CASSLDQFSGNTIYF. CDR3 sequence (DNA): TGTGCCAGCAGCCTGGACCAATTCTCTGGAAACACCATATATTTT. This chain uses TRBV12-3 or TRBV12-4 with TRBJ1-3; the D is unclear. V was cut by 6 bases and J by 0 bases, with 12 bases left in between. This CDR3 has 15 amino acids.

The J gene is TRBJ1-3, the V gene TRBV28, with 7 bases that match TRBD1. The J segment lost 2 bases and the V segment lost 5 bases, leaving 3 bases of the junction unmatched. The CDR3 extends over 14 amino acids. Germline CDR1 and CDR2: MDHEN and SYDVKM. The CDR3 loop reads CASSIDRAGNTIYF. CDR3 DNA: TGTGCCAGCAGTATCGACAGGGCTGGAAACACCATATATTTT. Based on the CDR3 plus reference TRBV28 and TRBJ1-3, the full variable domain is DVKVTQSSRYLVKRTGEKVFLECVQDMDHENMFWYRQDPGLGLRLIYFSYDVKMKEKGDIPEGYSVSREKKERFSLILESASTNQTSMYLCASSIDRAGNTIYFGEGSWLTVV.

This clonotype appeared a few times. The chain has TRBV9 and TRBJ1-4, with unresolved D. The germline gives CDR1 SGDLS, CDR2 YYNGEE. Deletions cut 4 bases from V and 0 bases from J, with 16 bases between. The CDR3 spans 17 residues. CDR3 in amino acids: CASSSRRGDATNEKLFF. The CDR3 DNA reads as TGTGCCAGCAGCTCAAGACGGGGAGATGCAACTAATGAAAAACTGTTTTTT.